This TCR beta chain is from a study of cytomegalovirus exposure and HLA in healthy donors. Both 60 Vbeta primers and 13 Jbeta primers went into the PCR. The table came from immunoSEQ multiplex PCR; TCRdb's copy has only in-frame clones and leaves some out. Here the sample spans hundreds of thousands of clones, around 83% being singletons. Per the germline V gene, CDR1 is SGHTA and CDR2 is FQGNSA. CDR3 length: 14 residues. Trimming shortened V by 5 bases and J by 1 base, and 11 bases separated the two germline ends. This clone was counted only a few times. This receptor was identified in a girl aged 2-9 years in good health and CMV-seronegative. The rearrangement uses TRBV7-2 and TRBJ1-1; D remains unclear. Source material: PBMCs. This CDR3 is CASSHNGRNTEAFF. Written as DNA, the CDR3 is TGTGCCAGCAGCCACAATGGCCGGAACACTGAAGCTTTCTTT.